Only a few counts were recorded for the clone carrying this T cell receptor (beta chain). TCRdb re-called the RT-PCR reads through MiXCR, storing one row per CDR3 protein. The top ten clones hold about 3.9% of a sample with more than 550,000 distinct CDR3 sequences, about 14% of them seen once. Unmatched junction bases numbered 10, after V lost 5 bases and J lost 2 bases. CDR3 length equals 15 residues. Germline V gives CDR1 DFQATT, CDR2 SNEGSKA (reference sequence). This sequence joins TRBV20-1 and TRBJ2-3, with TRBD2 identical over 7 bases. Sample: memory CD4+ T cells from blood. The TCR sequence derives from a female donor in good health, serving as a healthy control. The CDR3 sequence: CSAVRTRAYTDTQYF. In DNA form, the CDR3 reads TGCAGTGCTGTTCGGACTAGGGCTTACACAGATACGCAGTATTTT.